This TCR beta chain originates from a study of OX40 agonist ivuxolimab in advanced cancers. Germline values: CDR1 MNHEY, CDR2 SVGAGI. The CDR3 has 11 residues. V lost 7 bases, J lost 5 bases, and 8 bases lay in between. Sequencing used immunoSEQ multiplex PCR; TCRdb keeps in-frame clones, though not all of them. The sample records tens of thousands of clones, roughly 86% being singletons. The sequenced sample was CD4+ or CD8+ T cells sorted from blood, obtained in a trial of the OX40 agonist ivuxolimab. V usage is TRBV6-5 and J usage is TRBJ1-1, with D maybe TRBD1 (5 bases). The receptor was derived from an adult with an advanced solid tumor such as melanoma, head and neck, liver or kidney cancer. The CDR3: CASMGRTEAFF. Here the CDR3 DNA reads TGTGCCAGCATGGGGCGTACTGAAGCTTTCTTT.